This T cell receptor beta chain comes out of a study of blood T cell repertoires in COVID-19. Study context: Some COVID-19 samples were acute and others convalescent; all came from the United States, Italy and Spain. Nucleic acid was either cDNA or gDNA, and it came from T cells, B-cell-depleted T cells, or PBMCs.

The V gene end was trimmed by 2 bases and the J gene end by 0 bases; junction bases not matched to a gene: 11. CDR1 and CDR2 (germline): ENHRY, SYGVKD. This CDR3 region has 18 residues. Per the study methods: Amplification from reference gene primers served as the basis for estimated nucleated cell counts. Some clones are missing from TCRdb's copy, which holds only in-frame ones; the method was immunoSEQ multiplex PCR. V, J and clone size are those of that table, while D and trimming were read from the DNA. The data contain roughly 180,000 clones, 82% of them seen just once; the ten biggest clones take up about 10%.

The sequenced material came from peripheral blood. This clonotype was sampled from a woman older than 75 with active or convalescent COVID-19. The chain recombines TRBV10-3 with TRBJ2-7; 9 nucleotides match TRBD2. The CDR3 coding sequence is TGTGCCATCAGTGAGATAGCGGGAGATTTGGGGATCTCCTACGAGCAGTACTTC. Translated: CAISEIAGDLGISYEQYF.